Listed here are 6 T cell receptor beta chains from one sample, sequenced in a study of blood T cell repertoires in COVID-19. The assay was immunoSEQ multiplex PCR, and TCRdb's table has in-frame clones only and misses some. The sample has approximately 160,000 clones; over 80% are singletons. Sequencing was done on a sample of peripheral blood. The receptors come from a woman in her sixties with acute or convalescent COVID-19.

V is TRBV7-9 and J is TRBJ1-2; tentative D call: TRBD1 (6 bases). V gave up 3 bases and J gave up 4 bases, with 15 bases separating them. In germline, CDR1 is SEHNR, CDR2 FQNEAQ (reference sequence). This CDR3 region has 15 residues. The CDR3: CASSFGQGLFYGYTF. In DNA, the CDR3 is TGTGCCAGCAGCTTTGGGCAGGGGCTTTTCTATGGCTACACCTTC.

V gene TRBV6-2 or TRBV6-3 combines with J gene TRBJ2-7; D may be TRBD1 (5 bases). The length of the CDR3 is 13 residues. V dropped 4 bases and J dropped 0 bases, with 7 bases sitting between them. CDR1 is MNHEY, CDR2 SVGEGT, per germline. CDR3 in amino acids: CASSLQDSYEQYF. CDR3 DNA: TGTGCCAGCAGTTTACAGGACTCCTACGAGCAGTACTTC.

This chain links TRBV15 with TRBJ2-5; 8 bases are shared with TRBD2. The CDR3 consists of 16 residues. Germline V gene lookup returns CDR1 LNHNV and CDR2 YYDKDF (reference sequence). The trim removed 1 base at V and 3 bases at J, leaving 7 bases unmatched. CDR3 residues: CATSRGRGGGKETQYF. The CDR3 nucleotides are TGTGCCACCAGCAGAGGACGGGGGGGAGGAAAAGAGACCCAGTACTTC.

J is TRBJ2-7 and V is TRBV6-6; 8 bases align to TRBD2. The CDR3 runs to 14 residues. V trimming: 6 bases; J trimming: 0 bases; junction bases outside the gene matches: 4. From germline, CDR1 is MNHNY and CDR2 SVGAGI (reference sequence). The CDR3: CASSRGGSSYEQYF. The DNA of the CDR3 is TGTGCCAGCAGCCGGGGGGGGAGCTCCTACGAGCAGTACTTC.

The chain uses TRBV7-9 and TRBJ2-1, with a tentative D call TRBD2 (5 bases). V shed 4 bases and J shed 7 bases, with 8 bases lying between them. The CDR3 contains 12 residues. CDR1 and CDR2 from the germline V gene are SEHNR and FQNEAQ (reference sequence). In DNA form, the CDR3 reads TGTGCCAGCAGCTCCTTAGCGAATGAGCAGTTCTTC. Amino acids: CASSSLANEQFF. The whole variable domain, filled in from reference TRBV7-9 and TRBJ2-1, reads DTGVSQNPRHKITKRGQNVTFRCDPISEHNRLYWYRQTLGQGPEFLTYFQNEAQLEKSRLLSDRFSAERPKGSFSTLEIQRTEQGDSAMYLCASSSLANEQFFGPGTRLTVL.

The CDR3 here is CASSLGLTGGSSGANVLTF. The CDR3 DNA is TGTGCCAGCAGCTTGGGGCTGACAGGGGGGTCCTCTGGGGCCAACGTCCTGACTTTC. The chain employs TRBV5-5 and TRBJ2-6; 9 bases map to TRBD1. The CDR3 length is 19 residues. CDR1 is SGHKS, CDR2 YYEKEE, per germline (reference sequence). Losses at the gene ends were 0 bases for V and 0 bases for J; bases not matched to a gene: 7.